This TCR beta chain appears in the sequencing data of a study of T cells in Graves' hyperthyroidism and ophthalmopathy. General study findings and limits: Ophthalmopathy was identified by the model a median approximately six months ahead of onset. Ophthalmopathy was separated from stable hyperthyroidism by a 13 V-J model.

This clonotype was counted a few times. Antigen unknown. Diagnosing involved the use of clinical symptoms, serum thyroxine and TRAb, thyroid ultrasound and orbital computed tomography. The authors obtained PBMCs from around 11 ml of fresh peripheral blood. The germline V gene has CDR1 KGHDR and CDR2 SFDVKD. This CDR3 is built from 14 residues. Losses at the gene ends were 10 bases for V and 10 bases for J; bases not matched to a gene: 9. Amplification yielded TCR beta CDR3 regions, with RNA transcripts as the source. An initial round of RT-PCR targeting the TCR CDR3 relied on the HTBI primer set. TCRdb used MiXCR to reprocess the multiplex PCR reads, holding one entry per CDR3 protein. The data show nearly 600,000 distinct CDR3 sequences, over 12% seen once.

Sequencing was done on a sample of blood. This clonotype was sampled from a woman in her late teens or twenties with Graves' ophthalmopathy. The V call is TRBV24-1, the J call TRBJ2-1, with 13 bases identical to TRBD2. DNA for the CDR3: TGTGCCACTTTAGGGACTAGCGGGGCGGGGGAGCAGTTCTTC. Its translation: CATLGTSGAGEQFF.